This T cell receptor (beta chain) was recorded in a study of T cells in Graves' hyperthyroidism and ophthalmopathy. This clonotype was recorded at least ten times. Based on clinical symptoms, serum thyroxine and TRAb, thyroid ultrasound and orbital computed tomography, diagnoses were reached. The germline gives CDR1 SGHKS, CDR2 YYEKEE (reference sequence). The CDR3 has 15 residues. The trim removed 3 bases at V and 11 bases at J, leaving 11 bases unmatched. RNA transcripts served as the template for amplifying TCR beta CDR3 regions. HTBI primers were employed in a first-round RT-PCR of the TCR CDR3. TCRdb passed the multiplex PCR reads through MiXCR, listing each CDR3 protein once. The table lists more than 650,000 distinct CDR3 sequences, 14% of them singletons.

This clonotype originated in a woman in her late teens or twenties with Graves' hyperthyroidism. The source material was blood. The genes are TRBV5-5 and TRBJ1-4, with 9 positions matching TRBD1. CDR3 DNA sequence: TGTGCCAGCAGCTGGGGGACAGGGCGGATGGGGAAACTGTTTTTT. Encoded protein: CASSWGTGRMGKLFF.